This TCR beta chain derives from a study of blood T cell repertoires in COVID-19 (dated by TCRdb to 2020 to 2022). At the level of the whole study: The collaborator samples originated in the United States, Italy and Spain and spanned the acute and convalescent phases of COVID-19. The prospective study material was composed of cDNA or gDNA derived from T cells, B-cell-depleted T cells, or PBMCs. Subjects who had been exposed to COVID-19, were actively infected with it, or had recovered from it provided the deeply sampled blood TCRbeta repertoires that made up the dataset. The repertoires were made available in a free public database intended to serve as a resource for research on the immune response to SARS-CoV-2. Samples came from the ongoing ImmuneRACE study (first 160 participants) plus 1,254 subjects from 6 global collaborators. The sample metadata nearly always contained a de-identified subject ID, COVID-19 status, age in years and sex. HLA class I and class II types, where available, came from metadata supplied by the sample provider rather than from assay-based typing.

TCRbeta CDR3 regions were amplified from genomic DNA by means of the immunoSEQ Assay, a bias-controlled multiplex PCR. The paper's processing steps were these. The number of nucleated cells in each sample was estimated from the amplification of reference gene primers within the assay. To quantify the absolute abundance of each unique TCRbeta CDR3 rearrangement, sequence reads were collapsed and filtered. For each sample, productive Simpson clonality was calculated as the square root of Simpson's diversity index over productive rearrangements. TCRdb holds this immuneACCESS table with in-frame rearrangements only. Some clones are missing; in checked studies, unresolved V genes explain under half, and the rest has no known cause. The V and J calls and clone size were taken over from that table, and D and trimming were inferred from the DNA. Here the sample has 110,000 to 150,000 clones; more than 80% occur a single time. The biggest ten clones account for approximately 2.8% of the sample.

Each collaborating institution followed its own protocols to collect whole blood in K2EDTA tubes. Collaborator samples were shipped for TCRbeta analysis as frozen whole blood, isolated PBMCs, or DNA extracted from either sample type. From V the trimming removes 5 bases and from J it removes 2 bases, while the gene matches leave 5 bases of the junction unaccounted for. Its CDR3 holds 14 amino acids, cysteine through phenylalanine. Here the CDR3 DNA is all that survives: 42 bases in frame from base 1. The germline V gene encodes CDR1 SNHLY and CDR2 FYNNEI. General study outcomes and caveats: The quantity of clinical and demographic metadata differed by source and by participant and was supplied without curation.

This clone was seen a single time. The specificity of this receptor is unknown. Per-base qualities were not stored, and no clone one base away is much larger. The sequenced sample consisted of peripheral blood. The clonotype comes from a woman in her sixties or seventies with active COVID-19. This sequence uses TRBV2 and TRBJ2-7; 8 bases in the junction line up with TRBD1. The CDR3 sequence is CASSPRTGPYEQYF. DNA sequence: TGTGCCAGCAGTCCTAGGACAGGGCCCTACGAGCAGTACTTC.